This T cell receptor beta chain came from a study of T cells after yellow fever vaccination. Study-level findings and limits: Some clonotypes, a small share, were shared between CD4 and CD8 compartments. Reappearing after the booster were most of the clones from primary vaccination (around 96% CD4, approximately 89% CD8). The presence of abundant clonotypes contaminating from the bulk population was possible in FACS-sorted repertoires.

In its sample, this clonotype was seen many times. Its antigen is undetermined. After removal of 5 bases from V and 3 bases from J, the junction contained 5 bases not matched to a gene. CDR3 length equals 15 residues. UMIs and a universal primer site were added when TCR cDNA was made by 5'RACE template switching. Using its own MiXCR run on the 5' RACE reads, TCRdb lists one record per CDR3 protein. This sample yields 300,000 or so distinct CDR3 sequences, of which 3% to 4.5% are seen a single time; roughly 26% belongs to the top ten. This TCR was recovered from a young man who received the YFV17D yellow fever vaccine. J is TRBJ1-5 and V is TRBV12-3 or TRBV12-4; 9 bases are shared with TRBD1. The source material was PBMCs, sampled 5 days after the yellow fever booster vaccination. CDR3 in amino acids: CASSTGQGVNQPQHF. The CDR3 coding sequence is TGTGCCAGCAGTACGGGACAGGGTGTCAATCAGCCCCAGCATTTT.